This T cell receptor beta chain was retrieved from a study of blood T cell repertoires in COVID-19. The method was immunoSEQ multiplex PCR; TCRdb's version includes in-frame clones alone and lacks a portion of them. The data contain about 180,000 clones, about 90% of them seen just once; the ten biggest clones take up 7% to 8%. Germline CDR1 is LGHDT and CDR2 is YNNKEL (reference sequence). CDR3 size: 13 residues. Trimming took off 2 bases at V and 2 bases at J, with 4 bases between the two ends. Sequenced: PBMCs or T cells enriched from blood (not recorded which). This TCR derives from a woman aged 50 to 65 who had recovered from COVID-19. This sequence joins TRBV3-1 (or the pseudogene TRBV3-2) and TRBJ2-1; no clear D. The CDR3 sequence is CASSQTAYNEQFF. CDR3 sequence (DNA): TGTGCCAGCAGCCAAACAGCCTACAATGAGCAGTTCTTC.